Presented here are 27 T cell receptor beta chains from one specimen sequenced in a study of blood T cell repertoires in COVID-19 (dated by TCRdb to 2019 to 2021). The protocol used for the library was the immunoSEQ multiplex PCR assay. Sourced from immuneACCESS, this table was stored by TCRdb with only in-frame sequences that have V and J called. A share of the clones is absent; for the studies checked, an unresolved V gene accounts for under half, and the remainder has no known explanation. The sample records about 94,000 clones, about 86% of which are singletons. Approximately 6.5% of the sample goes to the ten largest clones. The sequenced sample consisted of peripheral blood. These receptors came from a man between 60 and 75 years old with acute or convalescent COVID-19.

V and J are TRBV18 and TRBJ2-7, with 8 bases aligning to TRBD1. The germline V gene encodes CDR1 KGHSH and CDR2 LQKENI. There are 16 residues in the CDR3. Trimming cost V 0 bases and J 2 bases; bases outside gene matches: 6. The CDR3 is CASSPPSTGVTYEQYF. CDR3 bases: TGTGCCAGCTCACCACCATCGACAGGGGTAACCTACGAGCAGTACTTC.

The chain has TRBV11-2 and TRBJ2-7; 7 positions match TRBD1. V shed 4 bases and J 2 bases; nucleotides not matched to a gene: 8. CDR3 length equals 15 residues. The germline CDR1 and CDR2 sequences are SGHAT and FQNNGV. The CDR3 DNA reads as TGTGCCAGCAGCTCGCACAGGGGAAAGGCCTACGAGCAGTACTTC. This codes for CASSSHRGKAYEQYF.

The DNA for the CDR3 is TGTGCCAGCAGCTTACAACAGGGGAATGGCTACACCTTC. Its protein is CASSLQQGNGYTF. The J gene is TRBJ1-2, the V gene TRBV11-2; 7 bases agree with TRBD1. The CDR3 is 13 residues long. Germline trimming cut 2 bases from V and 6 bases from J; bases unmatched to any gene: 3. Germline values: CDR1 SGHAT, CDR2 FQNNGV.

This clone occurred once. The chain uses TRBV2 and TRBJ2-6, with D uncertain. Germline CDR1 SNHLY, CDR2 FYNNEI. This CDR3 contains 12 residues. Trimming stripped 7 bases from V and 4 bases from J, with 5 bases between. CDR3 amino acids: CASMRGANVLTF. The CDR3, as DNA: TGTGCCAGCATGAGGGGGGCCAACGTCCTGACTTTC. Combining the CDR3 with reference TRBV2 and TRBJ2-6 gives the whole variable domain EPEVTQTPSHQVTQMGQEVILRCVPISNHLYFYWYRQILGQKVEFLVSFYNNEISEKSEIFDDQFSVERPDGSNFTLKIRSTKLEDSAMYFCASMRGANVLTFGAGSRLTVL.

The rearrangement joins TRBV7-3 to TRBJ2-2, with TRBD2 matching over 8 bases. This CDR3 region has 15 residues. Trimming cost V 0 bases and J 7 bases; bases outside gene matches: 4. Germline-derived CDR1 and CDR2 are SGHTA and FQGTGA. The CDR3 nucleotides read TGTGCCAGCAGCTTAACTAGCGGGGAGGTCGGGGAGCTGTTTTTT. Protein sequence: CASSLTSGEVGELFF. The full variable domain, rest sourced from reference TRBV7-3 and TRBJ2-2, is GAGVSQTPSNKVTEKGKYVELRCDPISGHTALYWYRQSLGQGPEFLIYFQGTGAADDSGLPNDRFFAVRPEGSVSTLKIQRTERGDSAVYLCASSLTSGEVGELFFGEGSRLTVL.

The chain joins TRBV5-4 to TRBJ1-3; 9 bases agree with TRBD1. This CDR3 has 15 amino acids. Germline V gene data show CDR1 as SGHNT and CDR2 as YYREEE (reference sequence). The junction had 1 base not matched to a gene; V was cut back by 0 bases and J by 3 bases. The CDR3 DNA is TGTGCCAGCAGCTTGGGGACAGGGGATGGAAACACCATATATTTT. It codes for CASSLGTGDGNTIYF. Filled out from reference TRBV5-4 and TRBJ1-3, the complete variable domain reads ETGVTQSPTHLIKTRGQQVTLRCSSQSGHNTVSWYQQALGQGPQFIFQYYREEENGRGNFPPRFSGLQFPNYSSELNVNALELDDSALYLCASSLGTGDGNTIYFGEGSWLTVV.

This clone appeared a single time. The rearrangement uses TRBV19 and TRBJ2-1; 8 bases map to TRBD1. CDR3 length equals 15 residues. Losses at the gene ends were 3 bases for V and 7 bases for J; bases not matched to a gene: 8. Germline CDR1 LNHDA, CDR2 SQIVND (reference sequence). CDR3 region: CASSMGQGARNEQFF. In DNA form, the CDR3 reads TGTGCCAGTAGTATGGGCCAGGGGGCTAGAAATGAGCAGTTCTTC.

The CDR3 bases are TGTGCCAGCAGTCGGGACAGTGGGCAAGAGACCCAGTACTTC. Its protein is CASSRDSGQETQYF. The chain has TRBV3-1 (or the pseudogene TRBV3-2) and TRBJ2-5; 7 bases agree with TRBD1. CDR1 is LGHDT and CDR2 is YNNKEL in the germline V gene (reference sequence). CDR3 length: 14 amino acids. Trimming cost V 6 bases and J 2 bases; bases outside gene matches: 6.

In this sample, this clone turned up a few times. The DNA of the CDR3 is TGTGCCACCAAACTAGAGCTCTACAATGAGCAGTTCTTC. It codes for CATKLELYNEQFF. The chain combines TRBV10-3 with TRBJ2-1; TRBD2 is a possible D gene (5 bases). V was clipped by 10 bases and J by 3 bases, with 13 bases between them. Germline CDR1 and CDR2: ENHRY and SYGVKD. The CDR3 length is 13 residues.

DNA for the CDR3: TGTGCCAGCAGTGACTACTCTGGGGCCAACGTCCTGACTTTC. This sequence encodes CASSDYSGANVLTF. The chain uses TRBV25-1 and TRBJ2-6; no reliable D call. The germline gives CDR1 MGHDK, CDR2 SYGVNS. The CDR3 runs to 14 residues. Trimming took off 3 bases at V and 0 bases at J, with 3 bases between the two ends.

The genes are TRBV19 and TRBJ1-3; D gene unclear. This CDR3 is built from 14 residues. The germline V and J ends were trimmed by 5 bases and 0 bases, with 8 bases remaining between them. Germline CDR1 is LNHDA and CDR2 is SQIVND (reference sequence). DNA for the CDR3: TGTGCCAGTAGTCGGCAGGTCTCTGGAAACACCATATATTTT. Residues: CASSRQVSGNTIYF.

This clone was picked up a small number of times. The V call is TRBV4-3, the J call TRBJ2-7; 11 nucleotides align to TRBD2. This CDR3 comprises 18 residues. With V trimmed by 0 bases and J by 0 bases, 7 bases remained unmatched. Germline values: CDR1 LGHNA, CDR2 YSLEER. CDR3 sequence: CASSQDTPSGGPSYEQYF. CDR3 sequence (DNA): TGCGCCAGCAGCCAAGATACCCCTAGCGGGGGGCCCTCCTACGAGCAGTACTTC.

This chain connects TRBV18 to TRBJ2-7; the D gene is possibly TRBD2 (6 bases). V dropped 3 bases and J dropped 0 bases, with 15 bases sitting between them. Germline V gene sequence: CDR1 KGHSH, CDR2 LQKENI. The length of the CDR3 is 16 residues. CDR3 DNA: TGTGCCAGCTCACCTAGAAGGACCGGGAGCTCCTACGAGCAGTACTTC. This gives the protein CASSPRRTGSSYEQYF.

The J gene is TRBJ1-1, the V gene TRBV7-9; the D is unclear. V shed 3 bases and J shed 0 bases, with 11 bases lying between them. The CDR3 loop spans 15 amino acids. Germline lookup yields CDR1 SEHNR and CDR2 FQNEAQ (reference sequence). DNA of the CDR3: TGTGCCAGCAGCTTCCAGTCGTACATGAACACTGAAGCTTTCTTT. It specifies CASSFQSYMNTEAFF.

V and J are TRBV19 and TRBJ1-2; no definite D call. The germline V gene has CDR1 LNHDA and CDR2 SQIVND (reference sequence). This CDR3 comprises 14 residues. With 5 bases removed from V and 0 bases from J, the gap between germline ends came to 10 bases. The CDR3 protein is CASSSMGANYGYTF. For the CDR3, the DNA is TGTGCCAGTAGTTCTATGGGAGCTAACTATGGCTACACCTTC.

The chain couples TRBV29-1 to TRBJ2-1; perhaps TRBD1 as D (5 bases). Germline V gene data show CDR1 as SQVTM and CDR2 as ANQGSEA. The V and J ends lost 4 bases and 6 bases respectively, with 13 bases between them. The CDR3 has 13 amino acids. CDR3 DNA sequence: TGCAGCGTTGGGTCAGGGTCCCGCAATGAGCAGTTCTTC. Protein: CSVGSGSRNEQFF.

In its sample, this clone was seen a few times. The chain joins TRBV10-2 to TRBJ1-5; 8 nucleotides line up with TRBD1. The V and J ends lost 8 bases and 4 bases, in that order; junction bases with no gene match: 7. Per the germline V gene, CDR1 is WSHSY and CDR2 is SAAADI. CDR3 length: 14 amino acids. The CDR3 DNA reads TGCGCCAGCGGATTGCGACAGGGGAATCAGCCCCAGCATTTT. It is translated as CASGLRQGNQPQHF.

The chain joins TRBV10-3 to TRBJ2-5, with 9 bases aligning to TRBD2. The junction had 4 bases not matched to a gene; V was cut back by 4 bases and J by 1 base. Germline V lookup: CDR1 ENHRY, CDR2 SYGVKD. CDR3 length: 15 amino acids. DNA of the CDR3: TGTGCCATCAGTGGGAGGCGGGGGGGCCAAGAGACCCAGTACTTC. Protein sequence: CAISGRRGGQETQYF.

Details on this clone: This specimen includes other DNA sequences encoding the same CDR3. The chain uses TRBV6-5 and TRBJ1-1, with 7 bases lining up with TRBD1. Germline-derived CDR1 and CDR2 are MNHEY and SVGAGI. This CDR3 is 14 amino acids long. With 2 bases clipped from V and 3 bases from J, the junction kept 3 bases outside the gene matches. CDR3 residues: CASSYRTGDTEAFF. DNA for the CDR3: TGTGCCAGCAGTTACCGGACAGGCGACACTGAAGCTTTCTTT.

V and J are TRBV5-4 and TRBJ1-1; no clear D. Per germline, CDR1 SGHNT and CDR2 YYREEE (reference sequence). This CDR3 is 12 amino acids long. Between the trimmed V and J ends, which lost 2 bases and 2 bases, there was a span of 4 bases. Here the CDR3 reads CASSLSNTEAFF. The CDR3 DNA is TGTGCCAGCAGCTTAAGCAACACTGAAGCTTTCTTT.

This sequence joins TRBV19 and TRBJ2-7; the D gene is possibly TRBD1 (5 bases). CDR1 LNHDA and CDR2 SQIVND come from the germline V gene (reference sequence). The CDR3 sequence is 13 residues long. V was cut by 5 bases and J by 4 bases, with 12 bases left in between. CDR3 in amino acids: CASSDGARYEQYF. The DNA for the CDR3 is TGTGCCAGTAGTGATGGGGCCAGATACGAGCAGTACTTC.

J is TRBJ2-5 and V is TRBV6-2 or TRBV6-3; D is perhaps TRBD1 (6 bases). The germline V and J ends were trimmed by 2 bases and 0 bases, with 16 bases remaining between them. The CDR3 extends over 17 amino acids. Per germline, CDR1 MNHEY and CDR2 SVGEGT. In DNA form, the CDR3 reads TGTGCCAGCAGTTACCAAAAAGACAGGAATGACCAAGAGACCCAGTACTTC. Its translation: CASSYQKDRNDQETQYF.

This clone is a singleton in its sample. The chain uses TRBV7-2 and TRBJ2-1, with D hard to call. The germline V gene encodes CDR1 SGHTA and CDR2 FQGNSA. With 2 bases removed from V and 5 bases from J, the gap between germline ends came to 13 bases. The CDR3 is 15 amino acids. In nucleotides, the CDR3 is TGTGCCAGCAGCTTAAGTCGGAGAGGAAACAATGAGCAGTTCTTC. This encodes CASSLSRRGNNEQFF.

The rearrangement joins TRBV2 to TRBJ2-3; tentatively, D is TRBD2 (6 bases). V lost 7 bases, J lost 10 bases, and 24 bases lay in between. Germline V gives CDR1 SNHLY, CDR2 FYNNEI. The CDR3 is made up of 15 amino acids. Here the CDR3 reads CASISTGVAPVSQYF. Written as DNA, the CDR3 is TGTGCCAGCATTAGCACGGGGGTAGCTCCTGTCTCGCAGTATTTT.

V gene TRBV30 combines with J gene TRBJ2-3, with unresolved D. Trimming left V 3 bases short and J 3 bases short, with 16 bases between. The CDR3 is made up of 15 amino acids. Germline values: CDR1 GTSNPN, CDR2 SVGIG (reference sequence). CDR3 nucleotides: TGTGCCTGGAGCCCCCCGGCTCTAGGAACAGATACGCAGTATTTT. The encoded protein is CAWSPPALGTDTQYF. Variable domain in full (rest from reference TRBV30 and TRBJ2-3): SQTIHQWPATLVQPVGSPLSLECTVEGTSNPNLYWYRQAAGRGLQLLFYSVGIGQISSEVPQNLSASRPQDRQFILSSKKLLLSDSGFYLCAWSPPALGTDTQYFGPGTRLTVL.

This clone has just a few counts. This rearrangement joins TRBV27 to TRBJ1-1, with 11 bases identical to TRBD1. Germline V gene lookup returns CDR1 MNHEY and CDR2 SMNVEV (reference sequence). This CDR3 comprises 15 residues. V was pared by 3 bases and J by 4 bases, with 4 bases of the junction left unmatched. CDR3 region: CASSFLGTGGTEAFF. In DNA, the CDR3 is TGTGCCAGCAGTTTCCTCGGGACAGGGGGCACTGAAGCTTTCTTT.

J is TRBJ2-7 and V is TRBV6-6; 11 bases are shared with TRBD1. V shed 5 bases, J shed 3 bases, and the junction held 6 bases outside the gene matches. This CDR3 contains 15 residues. Germline V gene sequence: CDR1 MNHNY, CDR2 SVGAGI (reference sequence). The CDR3 DNA reads TGTGCCAGCAGTGGACAGGGGGCTACCTTCTACGAGCAGTACTTC. Translation gives CASSGQGATFYEQYF.